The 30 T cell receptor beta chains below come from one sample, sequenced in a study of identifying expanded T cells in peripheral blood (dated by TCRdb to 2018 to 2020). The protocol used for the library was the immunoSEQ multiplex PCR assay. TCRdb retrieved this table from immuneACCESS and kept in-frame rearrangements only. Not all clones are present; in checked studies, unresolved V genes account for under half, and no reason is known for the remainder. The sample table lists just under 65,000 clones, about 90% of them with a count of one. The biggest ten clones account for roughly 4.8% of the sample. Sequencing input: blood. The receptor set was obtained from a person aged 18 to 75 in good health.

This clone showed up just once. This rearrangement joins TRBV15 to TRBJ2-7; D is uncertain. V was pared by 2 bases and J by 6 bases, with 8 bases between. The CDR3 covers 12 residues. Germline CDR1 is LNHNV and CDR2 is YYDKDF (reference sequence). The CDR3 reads CATSRPDGEQYF. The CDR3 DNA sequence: TGTGCCACCAGCAGACCCGACGGCGAGCAGTACTTC.

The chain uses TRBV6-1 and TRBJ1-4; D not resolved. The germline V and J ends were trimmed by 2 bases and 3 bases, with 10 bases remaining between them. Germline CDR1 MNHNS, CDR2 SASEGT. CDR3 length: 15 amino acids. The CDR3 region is CASSEYHGANEKLFF. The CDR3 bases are TGTGCCAGCAGTGAATATCATGGTGCTAATGAAAAACTGTTTTTT.

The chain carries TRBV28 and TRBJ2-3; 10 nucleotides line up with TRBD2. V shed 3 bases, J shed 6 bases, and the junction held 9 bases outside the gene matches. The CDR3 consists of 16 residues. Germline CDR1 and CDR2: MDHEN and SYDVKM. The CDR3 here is CASSFLAGEGRDTQYF. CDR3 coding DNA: TGTGCCAGCAGTTTCCTAGCGGGAGAGGGGCGGGATACGCAGTATTTT.

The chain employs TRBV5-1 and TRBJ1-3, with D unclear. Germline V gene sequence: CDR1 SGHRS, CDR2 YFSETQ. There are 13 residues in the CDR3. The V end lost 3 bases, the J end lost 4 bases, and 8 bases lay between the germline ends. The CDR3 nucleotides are TGCGCCAGCAGCTCGGGCGGAGGAAACACCATATATTTT. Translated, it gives CASSSGGGNTIYF. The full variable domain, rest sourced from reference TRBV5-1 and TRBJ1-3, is KAGVTQTPRYLIKTRGQQVTLSCSPISGHRSVSWYQQTPGQGLQFLFEYFSETQRNKGNFPGRFSGRQFSNSRSEMNVSTLELGDSALYLCASSSGGGNTIYFGEGSWLTVV.

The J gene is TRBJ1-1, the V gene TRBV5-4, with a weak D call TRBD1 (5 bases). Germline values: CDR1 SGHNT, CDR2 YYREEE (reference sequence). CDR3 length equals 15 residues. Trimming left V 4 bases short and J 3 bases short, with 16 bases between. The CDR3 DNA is TGTGCCAGCAGCCCTACACAGGATCGGGACACTGAAGCTTTCTTT. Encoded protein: CASSPTQDRDTEAFF.

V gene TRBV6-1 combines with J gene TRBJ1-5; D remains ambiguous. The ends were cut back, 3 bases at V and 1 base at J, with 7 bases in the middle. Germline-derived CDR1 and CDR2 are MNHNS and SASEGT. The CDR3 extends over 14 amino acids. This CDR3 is CASSDGASNQPQHF. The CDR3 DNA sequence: TGTGCCAGCAGTGACGGCGCCAGCAATCAGCCCCAGCATTTT.

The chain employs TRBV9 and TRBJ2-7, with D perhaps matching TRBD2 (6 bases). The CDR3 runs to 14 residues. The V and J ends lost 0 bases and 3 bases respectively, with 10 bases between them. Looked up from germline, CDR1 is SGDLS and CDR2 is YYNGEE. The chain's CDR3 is CASSVVPGDYEQYF. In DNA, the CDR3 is TGTGCCAGCAGCGTAGTACCGGGGGACTACGAGCAGTACTTC.

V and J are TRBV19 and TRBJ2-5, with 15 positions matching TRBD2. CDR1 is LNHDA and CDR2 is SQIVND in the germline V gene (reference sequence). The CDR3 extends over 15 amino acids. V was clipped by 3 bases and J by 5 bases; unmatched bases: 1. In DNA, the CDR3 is TGTGCCAGTAGTATGGGGACTAGCGGGGGGGAGACCCAGTACTTC. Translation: CASSMGTSGGETQYF.

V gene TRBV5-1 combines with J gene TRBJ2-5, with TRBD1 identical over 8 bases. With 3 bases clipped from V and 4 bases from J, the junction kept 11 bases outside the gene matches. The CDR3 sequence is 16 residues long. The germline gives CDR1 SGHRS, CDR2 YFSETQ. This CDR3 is CASSYQGAAVGETQYF. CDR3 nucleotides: TGCGCCAGCAGCTACCAGGGGGCAGCGGTAGGAGAGACCCAGTACTTC. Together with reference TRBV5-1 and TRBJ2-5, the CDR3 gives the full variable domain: KAGVTQTPRYLIKTRGQQVTLSCSPISGHRSVSWYQQTPGQGLQFLFEYFSETQRNKGNFPGRFSGRQFSNSRSEMNVSTLELGDSALYLCASSYQGAAVGETQYFGPGTRLLVL.

CDR3 loop: CAWGRGPRNSPLHF. DNA for the CDR3: TGTGCCTGGGGACGGGGCCCGCGGAATTCACCCCTCCACTTT. The chain employs TRBV30 and TRBJ1-6; possibly TRBD1 for D (5 bases). CDR1 is GTSNPN and CDR2 is SVGIG in the germline V gene (reference sequence). V shed 5 bases and J shed 7 bases, with 15 bases lying between them. The CDR3 sequence is 14 residues long.

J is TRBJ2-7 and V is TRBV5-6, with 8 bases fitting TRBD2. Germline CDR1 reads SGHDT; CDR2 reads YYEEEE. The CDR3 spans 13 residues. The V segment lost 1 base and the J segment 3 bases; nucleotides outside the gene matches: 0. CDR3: CASSLRGGYEQYF. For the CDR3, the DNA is TGTGCCAGCAGCTTGCGGGGGGGCTACGAGCAGTACTTC.

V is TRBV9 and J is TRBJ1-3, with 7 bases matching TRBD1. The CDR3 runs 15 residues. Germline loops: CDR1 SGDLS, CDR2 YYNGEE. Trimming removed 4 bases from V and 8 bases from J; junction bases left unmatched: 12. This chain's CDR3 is CASSQPERGPYTIYF. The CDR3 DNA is TGTGCCAGCAGCCAACCGGAGAGGGGGCCATACACCATATATTTT. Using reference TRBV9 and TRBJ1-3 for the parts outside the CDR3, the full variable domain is DSGVTQTPKHLITATGQRVTLRCSPRSGDLSVYWYQQSLDQGLQFLIQYYNGEERAKGNILERFSAQQFPDLHSELNLSSLELGDSALYFCASSQPERGPYTIYFGEGSWLTVV.

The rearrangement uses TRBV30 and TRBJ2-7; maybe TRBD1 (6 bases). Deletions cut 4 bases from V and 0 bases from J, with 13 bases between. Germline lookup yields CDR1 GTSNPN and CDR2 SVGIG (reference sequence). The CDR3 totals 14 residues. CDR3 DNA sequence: TGTGCCTGGAATGGGGGCCTCAGCTCCTACGAGCAGTACTTC. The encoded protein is CAWNGGLSSYEQYF.

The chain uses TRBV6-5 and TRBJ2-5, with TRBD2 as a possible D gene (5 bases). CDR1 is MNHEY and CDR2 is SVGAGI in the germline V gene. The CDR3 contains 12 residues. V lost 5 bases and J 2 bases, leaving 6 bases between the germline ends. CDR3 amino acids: CASSRTQETQYF. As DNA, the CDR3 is TGTGCCAGCAGTCGGACTCAAGAGACCCAGTACTTC.

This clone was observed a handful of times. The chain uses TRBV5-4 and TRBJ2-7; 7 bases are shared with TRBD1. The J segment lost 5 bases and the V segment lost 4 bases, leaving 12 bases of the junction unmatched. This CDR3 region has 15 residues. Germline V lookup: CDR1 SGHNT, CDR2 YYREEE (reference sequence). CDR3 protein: CASSEPTTGKHEQYF. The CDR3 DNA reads TGTGCCAGCAGCGAGCCGACGACAGGGAAGCACGAGCAGTACTTC.

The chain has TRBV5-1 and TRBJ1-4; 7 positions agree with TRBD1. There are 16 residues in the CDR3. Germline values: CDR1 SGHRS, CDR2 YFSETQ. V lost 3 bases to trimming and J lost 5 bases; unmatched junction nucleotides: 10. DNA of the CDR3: TGCGCCAGCAGCTCCAACCCGGGACAGAGGAATGAAAAACTGTTTTTT. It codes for CASSSNPGQRNEKLFF.

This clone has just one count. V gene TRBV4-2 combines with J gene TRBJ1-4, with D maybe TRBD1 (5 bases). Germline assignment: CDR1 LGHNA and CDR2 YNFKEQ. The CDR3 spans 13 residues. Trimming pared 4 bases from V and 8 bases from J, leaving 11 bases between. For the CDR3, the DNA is TGTGCCAGCAGCCCCGGGGGGTTAGAAAAACTGTTTTTT. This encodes CASSPGGLEKLFF.

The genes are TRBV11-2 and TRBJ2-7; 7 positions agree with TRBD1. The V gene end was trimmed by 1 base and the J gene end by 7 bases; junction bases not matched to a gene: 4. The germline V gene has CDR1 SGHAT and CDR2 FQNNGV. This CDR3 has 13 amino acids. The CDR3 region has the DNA TGTGCCAGCAGCTTAGTCAGGGGACAGGAGCAGTACTTC. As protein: CASSLVRGQEQYF.

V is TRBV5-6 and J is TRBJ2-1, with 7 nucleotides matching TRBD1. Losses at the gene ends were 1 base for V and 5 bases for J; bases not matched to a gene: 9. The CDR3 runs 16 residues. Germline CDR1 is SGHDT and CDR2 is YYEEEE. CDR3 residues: CASSLSYRGFHNEQFF. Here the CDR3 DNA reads TGTGCCAGCAGCTTGAGCTACAGGGGTTTTCACAATGAGCAGTTCTTC.

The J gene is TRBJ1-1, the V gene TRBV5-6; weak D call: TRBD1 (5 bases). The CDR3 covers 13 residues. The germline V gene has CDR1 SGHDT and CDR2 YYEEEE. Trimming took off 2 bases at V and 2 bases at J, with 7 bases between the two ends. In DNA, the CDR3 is TGTGCCAGCAGCTTCGGACATAACACTGAAGCTTTCTTT. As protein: CASSFGHNTEAFF.

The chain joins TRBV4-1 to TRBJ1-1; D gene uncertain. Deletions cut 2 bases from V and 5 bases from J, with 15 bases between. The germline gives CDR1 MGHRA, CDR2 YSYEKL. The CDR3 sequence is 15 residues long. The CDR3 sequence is CASSQQSGLGTEAFF. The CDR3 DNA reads TGCGCCAGCAGCCAACAAAGTGGGTTAGGGACTGAAGCTTTCTTT.

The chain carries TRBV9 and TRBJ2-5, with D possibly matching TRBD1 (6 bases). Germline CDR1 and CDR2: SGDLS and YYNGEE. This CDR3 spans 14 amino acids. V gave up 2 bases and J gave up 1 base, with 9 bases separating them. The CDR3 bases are TGTGCCAGCAGCGTGGGGGCAGGCCAAGAGACCCAGTACTTC. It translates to CASSVGAGQETQYF.

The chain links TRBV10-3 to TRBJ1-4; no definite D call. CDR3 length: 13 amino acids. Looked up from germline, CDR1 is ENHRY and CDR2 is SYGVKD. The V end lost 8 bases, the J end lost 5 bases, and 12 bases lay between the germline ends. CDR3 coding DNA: TGTGCCATCTCGGAGAGGGAAAATGAAAAACTGTTTTTT. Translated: CAISERENEKLFF.

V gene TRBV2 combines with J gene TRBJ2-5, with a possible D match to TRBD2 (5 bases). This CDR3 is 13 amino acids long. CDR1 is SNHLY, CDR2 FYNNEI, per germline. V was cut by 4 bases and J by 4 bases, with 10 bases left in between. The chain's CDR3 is CASSVTSRETQYF. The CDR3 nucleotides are TGTGCCAGCAGTGTTACTAGTAGAGAGACCCAGTACTTC.

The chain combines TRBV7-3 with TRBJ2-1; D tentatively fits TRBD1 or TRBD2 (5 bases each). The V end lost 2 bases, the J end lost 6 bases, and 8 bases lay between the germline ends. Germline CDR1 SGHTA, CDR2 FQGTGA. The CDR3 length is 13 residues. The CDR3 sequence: CASSLSGLNEQFF. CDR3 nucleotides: TGTGCCAGCAGCTTATCGGGGCTCAATGAGCAGTTCTTC.

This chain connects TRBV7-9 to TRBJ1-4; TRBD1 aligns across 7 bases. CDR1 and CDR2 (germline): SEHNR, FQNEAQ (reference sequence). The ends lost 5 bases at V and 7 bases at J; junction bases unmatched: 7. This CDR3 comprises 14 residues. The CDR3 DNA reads TGTGCCAGCAGCCCGACAGGGATTGGTGAAAAACTGTTTTTT. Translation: CASSPTGIGEKLFF.

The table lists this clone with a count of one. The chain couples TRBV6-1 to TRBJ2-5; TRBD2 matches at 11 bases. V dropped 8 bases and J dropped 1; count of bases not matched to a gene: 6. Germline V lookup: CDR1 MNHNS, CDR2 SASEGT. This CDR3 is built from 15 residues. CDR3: CASAGLAGAQETQYF. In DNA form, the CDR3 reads TGTGCCAGCGCTGGACTAGCGGGCGCCCAAGAGACCCAGTACTTC.

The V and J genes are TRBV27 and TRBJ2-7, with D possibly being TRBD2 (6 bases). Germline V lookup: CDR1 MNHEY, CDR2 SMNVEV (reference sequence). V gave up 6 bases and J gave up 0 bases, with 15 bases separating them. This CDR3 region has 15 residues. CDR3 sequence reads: CASSHRGESSYEQYF. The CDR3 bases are TGTGCCAGCAGCCATCGCGGGGAGAGCTCCTACGAGCAGTACTTC.

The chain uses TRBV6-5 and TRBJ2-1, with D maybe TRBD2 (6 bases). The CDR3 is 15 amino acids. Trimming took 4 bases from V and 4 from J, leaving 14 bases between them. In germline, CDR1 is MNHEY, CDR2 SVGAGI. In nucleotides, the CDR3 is TGTGCCAGCAGTTCCTATGGGGAGGCTTACAATGAGCAGTTCTTC. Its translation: CASSSYGEAYNEQFF.

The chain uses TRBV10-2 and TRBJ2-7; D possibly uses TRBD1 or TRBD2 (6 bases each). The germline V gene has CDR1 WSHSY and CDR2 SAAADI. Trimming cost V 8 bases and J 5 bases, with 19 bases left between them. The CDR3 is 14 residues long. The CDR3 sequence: CASSHVGGENEQYF. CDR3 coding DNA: TGCGCCAGCTCTCATGTGGGGGGCGAGAACGAGCAGTACTTC.